Given below is one TCR beta chain in context. The data were taken from a study of blood T cell repertoires in COVID-19. Whole-study context: Nucleic acid was either cDNA or gDNA, and it came from T cells, B-cell-depleted T cells, or PBMCs.

Under the authors' procedure: Counts of nucleated cells, estimated from reference gene primer amplification, were obtained. Method: immunoSEQ multiplex PCR; TCRdb's copy keeps in-frame clones and lacks some. That table is the source of V, J and clone size, and D and trimming were worked out from the DNA. Here the sample spans around 38,000 clones, 87% being singletons. This receptor was identified in a man in his 60s with COVID-19, enrolled during active disease. The sample was peripheral blood.

The DNA of the CDR3 is TGCGCCAGCAGAGATGGACTAGCGGGAGTGGATACGCAGTATTTT. Protein product: CASRDGLAGVDTQYF. The V gene is TRBV5-1, the J gene TRBJ2-3; 13 bases line up with TRBD2. J lost 6 bases, V lost 5 bases, and 6 bases had no gene match. This CDR3 comprises 15 residues. Looked up from germline, CDR1 is SGHRS and CDR2 is YFSETQ.